These 17 T cell receptor beta chains were all obtained from the same sample, sequenced in a study of blood T cells in healthy people across ages. A second PCR of roughly 7 to 11 cycles used a sample-barcoded 5' primer and a J-beta primer mix. TCRdb called the 5' RACE reads again in MiXCR, with one record for every CDR3 protein. The profile shows about 640,000 distinct CDR3 sequences, about 30% of them singletons. Sequenced sample: blood. The origin of the receptors is a woman older than 75 in good health.

On this clonotype itself: This may come from a read error, since a much larger clone is one base off. The chain links TRBV5-6 to TRBJ2-5; 9 positions agree with TRBD1. Germline lookup yields CDR1 SGHDT and CDR2 YYEEEE. The CDR3 is 15 amino acids. Trimming removed 7 bases from V and 3 bases from J; junction bases left unmatched: 10. This chain's CDR3 is CASGSSGTGKETQYF. CDR3 nucleotide sequence: TGTGCCAGCGGCTCCTCCGGGACAGGGAAAGAGACCCAGTACTTC. Full variable domain (remainder filled in from reference TRBV5-6 and TRBJ2-5): DAGVTQSPTHLIKTRGQQVTLRCSPKSGHDTVSWYQQALGQGPQFIFQYYEEEERQRGNFPDRFSGHQFPNYSSELNVNALLLGDSALYLCASGSSGTGKETQYFGPGTRLLVL.

V and J are TRBV7-2 and TRBJ2-7; maybe TRBD2 (6 bases). The CDR3 is 16 residues long. Per the germline V gene, CDR1 is SGHTA and CDR2 is FQGNSA. Trimming removed 6 bases at V and 1 base at J, with 19 bases between. The CDR3 spells CASSSFAGSRSYEQYF. Written as DNA, the CDR3 is TGTGCCAGCAGTTCTTTTGCGGGATCACGTTCCTACGAGCAGTACTTC.

The chain joins TRBV7-2 to TRBJ2-1, with TRBD2 matching over 15 bases. The J segment lost 4 bases and the V segment lost 2 bases, leaving 6 bases of the junction unmatched. Germline lookup yields CDR1 SGHTA and CDR2 FQGNSA. The CDR3 has 18 amino acids. The CDR3 DNA is TGTGCCAGCAGCTTAACCGGGACTAGCGGGGGGCCTTACAATGAGCAGTTCTTC. Amino acid sequence: CASSLTGTSGGPYNEQFF.

In the case of this clonotype: Possible read error: a much larger clone is one base away. The J gene is TRBJ1-6, the V gene TRBV6-1; tentatively, D is TRBD1 (5 bases). The CDR3 consists of 13 residues. Germline loops: CDR1 MNHNS, CDR2 SASEGT. The CDR3 reads CANSMTDPSALHF. As DNA, the CDR3 is TGTGCCAACAGTATGACAGACCCTTCGGCCCTCCACTTT.

About this clonotype itself: A much larger clone lies a single base off, so this may be a read error. The chain recombines TRBV7-3 with TRBJ2-4, with TRBD2 identical over 9 bases. The CDR3 extends over 16 amino acids. Germline CDR1 SGHTA, CDR2 FQGTGA. In DNA form, the CDR3 reads TGTGCCAGCAGCCTCATAGCGGGGGCGGATAAAAACATTCCGTACTTC. Residues: CASSLIAGADKNIPYF.

This clonotype appeared a few times. This clone may be a read error of a much larger clone one base away. The rearrangement joins TRBV7-9 to TRBJ2-6, with 8 bases matching TRBD2. The CDR3 covers 16 residues. Germline V gives CDR1 SEHNR, CDR2 FQNEAQ (reference sequence). This chain's CDR3 is CASSPPGGSGASVLTF. The CDR3, as DNA: TGTGCCAGCAGCCCCCCGGGAGGGTCTGGGGCCAGCGTCCTGACTTTC.

The chain links TRBV28 to TRBJ2-1; 7 nucleotides match TRBD1. V was pared by 5 bases and J by 9 bases, with 16 bases of the junction left unmatched. Germline loops: CDR1 MDHEN, CDR2 SYDVKM. The CDR3 has 16 residues. CDR3 DNA sequence: TGTGCCAGCAGTAGCTCCAGGACAGGACTCTTGGGTGAGCAGTTCTTC. This sequence encodes CASSSSRTGLLGEQFF.

Only a few counts were recorded for this clonotype. The chain joins TRBV2 to TRBJ2-7, with D possibly matching TRBD2 (6 bases). The CDR3 runs 14 residues. Per the germline V gene, CDR1 is SNHLY and CDR2 is FYNNEI. The germline V and J ends were trimmed by 6 bases and 0 bases, with 12 bases remaining between them. The CDR3: CASRADGGSYEQYF. The CDR3 DNA reads TGTGCCAGCAGAGCCGACGGGGGCTCCTACGAGCAGTACTTC. Supplemented by reference TRBV2 and TRBJ2-7, the full variable domain reads EPEVTQTPSHQVTQMGQEVILRCVPISNHLYFYWYRQILGQKVEFLVSFYNNEISEKSEIFDDQFSVERPDGSNFTLKIRSTKLEDSAMYFCASRADGGSYEQYFGPGTRLTVT.

A remark on this clonotype: Being one base from a much bigger clone, this may be a read error. This chain joins TRBV28 and TRBJ2-7; 7 nucleotides align to TRBD1. Germline V gives CDR1 MDHEN, CDR2 SYDVKM. The CDR3 has 15 residues. The ends lost 5 bases at V and 3 bases at J; junction bases unmatched: 10. CDR3 nucleotides: TGTGCCAGCAGTACACCCTCGACAGGGCGCTACGAGCAGTACTTC. It codes for CASSTPSTGRYEQYF.

This clonotype has ten or more counts. The chain couples TRBV7-2 to TRBJ1-2, with 8 bases identical to TRBD1. Germline CDR1 SGHTA, CDR2 FQGNSA. V dropped 6 bases and J dropped 8; count of bases not matched to a gene: 8. The CDR3 extends over 13 amino acids. This CDR3 reads CASSLTGGGGYTF. The CDR3 region has the DNA TGTGCCAGCAGTTTAACAGGGGGAGGAGGCTACACCTTC.

This clonotype was observed many times. The chain employs TRBV2 and TRBJ1-6; D is uncertain. CDR3 length equals 12 residues. Looked up from germline, CDR1 is SNHLY and CDR2 is FYNNEI. V lost 9 bases to trimming and J lost 7 bases, with 10 bases between them. The CDR3 nucleotides are TGTGCCAGTCACCCGTCAAATTCACCCCTCCACTTT. It specifies CASHPSNSPLHF.

The J gene is TRBJ2-2, the V gene TRBV10-3, with D tentatively TRBD1 (6 bases). There are 18 residues in the CDR3. Germline CDR1 is ENHRY and CDR2 is SYGVKD. V was cut by 2 bases and J by 3 bases, with 19 bases left in between. Here the CDR3 reads CAISEPFRGRFDTGELFF. The CDR3 coding sequence is TGTGCCATCAGTGAGCCTTTCAGGGGAAGGTTCGACACCGGGGAGCTGTTTTTT.

Points on this clonotype: Possible read error: a much larger clone is one base away. This chain uses TRBV20-1 with TRBJ2-3; maybe TRBD2 (6 bases). CDR3 size: 14 residues. From germline, CDR1 is DFQATT and CDR2 SNEGSKA (reference sequence). Here the CDR3 DNA reads TGCGGTGCCGCAGGGAGGACTACCACAGATACGCAGTATTTT. Translation: CGAAGRTTTDTQYF.

This clonotype was recorded a few times. Being one base from a much bigger clone, this may be a read error. The V call is TRBV5-1, the J call TRBJ2-7; D may be TRBD1 (5 bases). Germline CDR1 reads SGHRS; CDR2 reads YFSETQ. Trimming removed 6 bases at V and 7 bases at J, with 26 bases between. CDR3 length: 16 amino acids. CDR3 sequence: CASNPGLQLNGNEQYF. CDR3 in DNA: TGCGCCAGCAACCCAGGGTTACAATTAAATGGGAATGAGCAGTACTTC.

This clonotype came up a few times. The chain uses TRBV27 and TRBJ1-1, with 11 bases fitting TRBD1. CDR1 and CDR2 (germline): MNHEY, SMNVEV (reference sequence). V gave up 6 bases and J gave up 4 bases; unmatched junction bases: 10. The CDR3 extends over 16 amino acids. The CDR3 DNA sequence: TGTGCCAGCAGACGGACTACCGGGACAGGGGGCACTGAAGCTTTCTTT. Translating gives CASRRTTGTGGTEAFF.

This clonotype came up once. This chain joins TRBV10-3 and TRBJ1-6; D ambiguous. Trimming cost V 4 bases and J 7 bases, with 11 bases left between them. Per germline, CDR1 ENHRY and CDR2 SYGVKD. The CDR3 runs to 14 residues. CDR3 DNA: TGTGCCATCAGTGTTCAGGTGACCAATTCACCCCTCCACTTT. It encodes CAISVQVTNSPLHF.

The sample holds many counts of this clonotype. V usage is TRBV20-1 and J usage is TRBJ2-5, with 7 nucleotides matching TRBD1. V shed 1 base, J shed 1 base, and the junction held 6 bases outside the gene matches. Germline V lookup: CDR1 DFQATT, CDR2 SNEGSKA (reference sequence). This CDR3 is built from 15 residues. CDR3 protein: CSARGWGTVQETQYF. For the CDR3, the DNA is TGCAGTGCTAGAGGTTGGGGGACAGTCCAAGAGACCCAGTACTTC.